The 10 T cell receptor beta chains presented below share a single source sample, sequenced in a study of OX40 agonist ivuxolimab in advanced cancers. Repertoires were generated with immunoSEQ multiplex PCR, while TCRdb's copy carries only in-frame clones and drops some. Of roughly 71,000 clones in the sample, about 91% are singletons; the top ten hold 0.45% to 0.65%. Here the sequenced sample was CD4+ or CD8+ T cells sorted from blood, taken in a trial of the OX40 agonist ivuxolimab. These receptors came from an adult with an advanced solid tumor such as melanoma, head and neck, liver or kidney cancer.

The chain is built from TRBV6-5 and TRBJ2-3; D might be TRBD1 or TRBD2, each matching 5 bases. CDR1 and CDR2 (germline): MNHEY, SVGAGI. This CDR3 spans 16 amino acids. The germline V and J ends were trimmed by 0 bases and 0 bases, with 10 bases remaining between them. CDR3 residues: CASSYSGPSSTDTQYF. DNA for the CDR3: TGTGCCAGCAGTTACTCGGGACCGTCTAGCACAGATACGCAGTATTTT.

The chain combines TRBV5-1 with TRBJ2-4, with D perhaps assigned TRBD1 or TRBD2 (5 bases each). The germline CDR1 and CDR2 sequences are SGHRS and YFSETQ. The CDR3 runs 12 residues. The ends were cut back, 4 bases at V and 6 bases at J, with 8 bases in the middle. CDR3 in DNA: TGCGCCAGCAGCAGGGACCTAAACATTCAGTACTTC. Translated, it gives CASSRDLNIQYF.

The V call is TRBV20-1, the J call TRBJ1-1; weak D call: TRBD1 (6 bases). Germline V gene data show CDR1 as DFQATT and CDR2 as SNEGSKA (reference sequence). This CDR3 is built from 11 residues. DNA of the CDR3: TGCGGGGGGGACACCAACACTGAAGCTTTCTTT. Its protein is CGGDTNTEAFF.

The chain recombines TRBV19 with TRBJ1-2; a weak D match, TRBD1 (6 bases). Trimming stripped 5 bases from V and 4 bases from J, with 14 bases between. This CDR3 has 14 amino acids. Germline V CDR1 and CDR2: LNHDA, SQIVND (reference sequence). The CDR3 region is CASSSQTGVYGYTF. The CDR3, as DNA: TGTGCCAGTAGTTCCCAGACAGGCGTCTATGGCTACACCTTC.

This chain uses TRBV6-6 with TRBJ2-5; 13 positions match TRBD2. The CDR3 has 15 amino acids. The germline CDR1 and CDR2 sequences are MNHNY and SVGAGI (reference sequence). Losses at the gene ends were 6 bases for V and 4 bases for J; bases not matched to a gene: 5. The CDR3 bases are TGTGCCAGCAGCCCGGGACTAGCGGGGAGAGAGACCCAGTACTTC. Translated, it gives CASSPGLAGRETQYF.

V is TRBV2 and J is TRBJ2-5, with 10 bases matching TRBD2. Per germline, CDR1 SNHLY and CDR2 FYNNEI. This CDR3 is built from 16 residues. The V gene end was trimmed by 5 bases and the J gene end by 2 bases; junction bases not matched to a gene: 8. The CDR3 DNA sequence: TGTGCCAGCAGTTTGGGCCGACTAGCGGGTCAAGAGACCCAGTACTTC. Amino acid sequence: CASSLGRLAGQETQYF.

The rearrangement links TRBV28 to TRBJ1-4, with TRBD1 as a possible D gene (5 bases). The CDR3 has 17 amino acids. Trimming removed 5 bases at V and 5 bases at J, with 21 bases between. Germline loops: CDR1 MDHEN, CDR2 SYDVKM. This CDR3 reads CASSRSDAAGGNEKLFF. CDR3 nucleotides: TGTGCCAGCAGTCGCTCGGATGCGGCGGGGGGAAATGAAAAACTGTTTTTT.

There are a few counts of this clone. The chain is built from TRBV6-1 and TRBJ2-6, with D possibly matching TRBD2 (6 bases). V was shortened by 10 bases and J by 4 bases, with 17 bases between the two germline ends. This CDR3 is built from 15 residues. Germline values: CDR1 MNHNS, CDR2 SASEGT. For the CDR3, the DNA is TGTGCCACTAAGAGGCAGGGAGGCGGGGCCAACGTCCTGACTTTC. Protein sequence: CATKRQGGGANVLTF.

This clone showed up just a few times. The J gene is TRBJ2-5, the V gene TRBV5-1; D ambiguous. V was clipped by 4 bases and J by 1 base, with 8 bases between them. This CDR3 region has 13 residues. The germline V gene has CDR1 SGHRS and CDR2 YFSETQ. The CDR3 protein is CASSPQPQETQYF. The CDR3 nucleotides are TGCGCCAGCAGCCCACAGCCCCAAGAGACCCAGTACTTC.

The chain is built from TRBV7-9 and TRBJ1-1; no definite D call. Germline CDR1 SEHNR, CDR2 FQNEAQ (reference sequence). The CDR3 has 15 residues. V dropped 4 bases and J dropped 3 bases, with 15 bases sitting between them. In DNA form, the CDR3 reads TGTGCCAGCAGCTCTCGGGCCTCAACAGACACTGAAGCTTTCTTT. This encodes CASSSRASTDTEAFF.